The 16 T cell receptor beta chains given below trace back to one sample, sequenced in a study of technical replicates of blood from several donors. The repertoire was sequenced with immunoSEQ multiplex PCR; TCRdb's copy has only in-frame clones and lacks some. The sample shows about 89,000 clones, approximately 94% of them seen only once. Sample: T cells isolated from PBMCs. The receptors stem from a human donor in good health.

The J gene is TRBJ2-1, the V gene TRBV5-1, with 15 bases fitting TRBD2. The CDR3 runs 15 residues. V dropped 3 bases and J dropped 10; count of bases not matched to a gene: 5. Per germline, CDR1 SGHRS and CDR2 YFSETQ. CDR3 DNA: TGCGCCAGCAGCTCGGGGACTAGCGGGGGGACAGAGCAGTTCTTC. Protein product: CASSSGTSGGTEQFF. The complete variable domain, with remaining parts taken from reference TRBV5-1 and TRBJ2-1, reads KAGVTQTPRYLIKTRGQQVTLSCSPISGHRSVSWYQQTPGQGLQFLFEYFSETQRNKGNFPGRFSGRQFSNSRSEMNVSTLELGDSALYLCASSSGTSGGTEQFFGPGTRLTVL.

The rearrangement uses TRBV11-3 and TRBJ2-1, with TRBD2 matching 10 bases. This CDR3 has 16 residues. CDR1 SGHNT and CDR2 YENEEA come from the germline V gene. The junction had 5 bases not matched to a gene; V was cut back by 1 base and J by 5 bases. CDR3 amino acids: CASSLGGTSAHNEQFF. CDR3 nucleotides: TGTGCCAGCAGCTTAGGGGGGACTAGCGCCCACAATGAGCAGTTCTTC. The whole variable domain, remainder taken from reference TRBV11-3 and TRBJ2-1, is EAGVVQSPRYKIIEKKQPVAFWCNPISGHNTLYWYLQNLGQGPELLIRYENEEAVDDSQLPKDRFSAERLKGVDSTLKIQPAELGDSAVYLCASSLGGTSAHNEQFFGPGTRLTVL.

CDR3 sequence: CASSAFGGSSYEQYF. CDR3 nucleotide sequence: TGTGCCAGCAGCGCCTTCGGAGGGAGCTCCTACGAGCAGTACTTC. The chain carries TRBV9 and TRBJ2-7; D possibly corresponds to TRBD2 (6 bases). The CDR3 spans 15 residues. Trimming left V 3 bases short and J 0 bases short, with 13 bases between. The germline V gene has CDR1 SGDLS and CDR2 YYNGEE.

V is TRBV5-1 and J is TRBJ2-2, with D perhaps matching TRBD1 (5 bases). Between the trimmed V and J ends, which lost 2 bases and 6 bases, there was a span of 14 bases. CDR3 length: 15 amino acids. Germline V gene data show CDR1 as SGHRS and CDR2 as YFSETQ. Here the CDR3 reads CASSFQGAKSGELFF. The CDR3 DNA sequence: TGCGCCAGCAGCTTCCAGGGCGCTAAGTCCGGGGAGCTGTTTTTT.

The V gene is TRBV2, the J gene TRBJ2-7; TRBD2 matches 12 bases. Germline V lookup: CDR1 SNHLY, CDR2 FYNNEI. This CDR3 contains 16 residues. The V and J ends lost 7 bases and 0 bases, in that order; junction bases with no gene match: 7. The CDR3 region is CASKGLAGPSSYEQYF. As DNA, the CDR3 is TGTGCCAGCAAGGGACTAGCGGGTCCAAGCTCCTACGAGCAGTACTTC.

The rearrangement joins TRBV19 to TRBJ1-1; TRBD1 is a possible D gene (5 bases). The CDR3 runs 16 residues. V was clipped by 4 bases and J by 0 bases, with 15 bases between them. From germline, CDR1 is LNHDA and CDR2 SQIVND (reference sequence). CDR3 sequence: CASSREGLGVNTEAFF. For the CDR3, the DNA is TGTGCCAGTAGTAGAGAAGGGTTAGGGGTGAACACTGAAGCTTTCTTT.

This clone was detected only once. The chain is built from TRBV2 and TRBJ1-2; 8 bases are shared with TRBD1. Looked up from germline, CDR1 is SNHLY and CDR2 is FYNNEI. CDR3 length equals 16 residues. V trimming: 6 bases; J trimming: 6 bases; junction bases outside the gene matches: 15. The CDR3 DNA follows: TGTGCCAGCAGAGGGACAGGTGACTCTCCAAGGGATGGCTACACCTTC. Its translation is CASRGTGDSPRDGYTF.

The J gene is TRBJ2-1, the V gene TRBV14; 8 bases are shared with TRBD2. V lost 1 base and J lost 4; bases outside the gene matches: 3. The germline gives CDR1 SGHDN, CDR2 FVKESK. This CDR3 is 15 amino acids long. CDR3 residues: CASSQAGGEYNEQFF. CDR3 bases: TGTGCCAGCAGCCAAGCGGGGGGGGAGTACAATGAGCAGTTCTTC.

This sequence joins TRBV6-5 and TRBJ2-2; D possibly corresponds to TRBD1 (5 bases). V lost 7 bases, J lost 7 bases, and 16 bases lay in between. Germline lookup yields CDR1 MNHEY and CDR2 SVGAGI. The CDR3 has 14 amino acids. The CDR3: CASKLAGFVGELFF. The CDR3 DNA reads TGTGCCAGCAAGCTGGCAGGGTTCGTCGGGGAGCTGTTTTTT.

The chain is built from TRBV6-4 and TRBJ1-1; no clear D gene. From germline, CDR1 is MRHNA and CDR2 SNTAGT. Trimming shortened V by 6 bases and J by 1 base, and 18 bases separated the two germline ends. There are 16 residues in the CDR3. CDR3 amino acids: CASRRSSGTANTEAFF. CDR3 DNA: TGTGCCAGCAGACGTTCTTCGGGAACGGCGAACACTGAAGCTTTCTTT.

CDR3 DNA sequence: TGTGCCAGCAGTTTATTCTCCAGGGAAAGTTTTCAGACCCAGTACTTC. Amino acids: CASSLFSRESFQTQYF. This chain uses TRBV27 with TRBJ2-5, with D maybe TRBD1 (5 bases). The germline gives CDR1 MNHEY, CDR2 SMNVEV (reference sequence). Trimming shortened V by 1 base and J by 6 bases, and 18 bases separated the two germline ends. This CDR3 contains 16 residues.

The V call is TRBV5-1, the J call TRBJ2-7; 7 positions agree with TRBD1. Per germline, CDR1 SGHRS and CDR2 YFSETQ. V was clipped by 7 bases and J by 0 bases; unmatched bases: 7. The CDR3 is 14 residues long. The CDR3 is CASGDRASSYEQYF. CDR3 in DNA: TGCGCCAGCGGAGACAGGGCCAGCTCCTACGAGCAGTACTTC.

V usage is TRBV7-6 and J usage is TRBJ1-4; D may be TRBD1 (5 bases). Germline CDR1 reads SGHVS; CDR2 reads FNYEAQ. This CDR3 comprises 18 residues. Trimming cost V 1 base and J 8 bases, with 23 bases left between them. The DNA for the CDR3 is TGTGCCAGCAGCTTAGATCTTAGGGGTTCCCCCCTAAAAGAAAAACTGTTTTTT. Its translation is CASSLDLRGSPLKEKLFF.

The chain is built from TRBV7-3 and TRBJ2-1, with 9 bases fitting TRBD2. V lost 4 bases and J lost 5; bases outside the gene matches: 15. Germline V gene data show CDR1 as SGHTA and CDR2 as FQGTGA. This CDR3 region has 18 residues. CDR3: CASSSPGSSGGINNEQFF. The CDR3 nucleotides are TGTGCCAGCAGCTCCCCGGGGAGTAGCGGGGGAATAAACAATGAGCAGTTCTTC.

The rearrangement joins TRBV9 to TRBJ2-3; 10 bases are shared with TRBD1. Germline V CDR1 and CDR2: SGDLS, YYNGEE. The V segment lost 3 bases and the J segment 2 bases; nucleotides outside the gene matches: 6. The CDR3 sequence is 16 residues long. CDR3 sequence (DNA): TGTGCCAGCAGCGAGGGACAGGGGCATTACACAGATACGCAGTATTTT. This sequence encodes CASSEGQGHYTDTQYF.

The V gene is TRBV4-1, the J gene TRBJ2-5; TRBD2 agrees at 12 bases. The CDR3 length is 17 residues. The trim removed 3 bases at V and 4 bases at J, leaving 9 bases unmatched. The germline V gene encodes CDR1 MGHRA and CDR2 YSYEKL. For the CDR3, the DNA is TGCGCCAGCAGCCAGGCTAGACTAGCGGGGGCGGGAGAGACCCAGTACTTC. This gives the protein CASSQARLAGAGETQYF.